A selection of T cell receptor beta chains follows, all from one sample in a study of blood T cell repertoires in COVID-19. Method: immunoSEQ multiplex PCR; TCRdb's copy keeps in-frame clones and lacks some. The table lists about 220,000 clones, about 90% of them singletons, with 1.9% in the top ten. The sequenced sample consisted of peripheral blood. These receptor sequences come from a man aged 40-55 years with active or convalescent COVID-19. Both conserved end residues are trimmed from each CDR3. D genes are given only for firm matches. Rows may omit the clone size; those that give it use once, few, many or a size class.

CDR3: ASSSGQGVGLGEAF
V: TRBV5-4
D: TRBD1
size: few

CDR3: ASSPNPGQAFSGNTIY
V: TRBV5-5
D: TRBD1
size: -

CDR3: SASGTSGSYEQF
V: TRBV20-1
D: TRBD2
size: -

CDR3: ASSARDREYNEQF
V: TRBV7-6
D: TRBD1
size: -

CDR3: AWSVGQGWSQPQH
V: TRBV30
D: TRBD1
size: -

CDR3: ASSFEQGSYEQY
V: TRBV11-2
D: -
size: -

CDR3: ASSLRWTQY
V: TRBV3-1/TRBV3-2
D: -
size: -

CDR3: ASTGQGAGQYGYT
V: TRBV28
D: TRBD1
size: -

CDR3: ASSVGHTDTQY
V: TRBV10-1
D: -
size: -

CDR3: ASSQDQVEAF
V: TRBV4-2
D: -
size: -

CDR3: ASSYRGSYEQY
V: TRBV5-5
D: TRBD1
size: once

CDR3: ASSWGDAEKLF
V: TRBV5-6
D: -
size: -

CDR3: ASSGQNNQPQH
V: TRBV2
D: -
size: once

CDR3: ASGPDRGYGYT
V: TRBV27
D: TRBD1
size: -

CDR3: ASSFPSRTDSSTDTQY
V: TRBV28
D: -
size: -

CDR3: ASSYFFSYEQY
V: TRBV6-5
D: -
size: -

CDR3: ASTRAINEKLF
V: TRBV19
D: -
size: -

CDR3: ALTHYLAGGGEQY
V: TRBV30
D: TRBD2
size: -

CDR3: ASSRQGASYEQY
V: TRBV19
D: TRBD1
size: once

CDR3: ASSLAGGDYEQY
V: TRBV7-7
D: -
size: once

CDR3: SASLRGPYEQY
V: TRBV20-1
D: TRBD1
size: -

CDR3: ASSLGSQGGNSPLH
V: TRBV7-8
D: -
size: -

CDR3: ASSAQGFHEQY
V: TRBV25-1
D: -
size: -

CDR3: ASSSVEELF
V: TRBV28
D: -
size: -

CDR3: ASSAQLAADQETQY
V: TRBV5-1
D: TRBD2
size: -

CDR3: ASSFSTGAETQY
V: TRBV5-1
D: -
size: -

CDR3: ASSSWGQGTPGELF
V: TRBV28
D: -
size: -

CDR3: ATSREGGAANEQY
V: TRBV15
D: -
size: -

CDR3: ASSYSSPRGVYNEQF
V: TRBV6-2/TRBV6-3
D: -
size: few

CDR3: ASSLEGYMNTEAF
V: TRBV7-6
D: -
size: once

CDR3: ASSPLLAGGGGEQY
V: TRBV3-1/TRBV3-2
D: TRBD2
size: -

CDR3: ASSPRTSYSNQPQH
V: TRBV28
D: -
size: -

CDR3: ASSQFQRQF
V: TRBV3-1/TRBV3-2
D: -
size: -

CDR3: ASSEGPGGETQY
V: TRBV6-5
D: -
size: -

CDR3: ASSTAQGFQETQY
V: TRBV9
D: -
size: -

CDR3: ASSSSGGPYEQY
V: TRBV7-8
D: -
size: -

CDR3: ASGTDSGNEQF
V: TRBV10-2
D: TRBD1
size: -

CDR3: ASSVDRGSTEAF
V: TRBV9
D: -
size: -